This TCR beta chain was sequenced for a study of CD8 T cells in Susac syndrome. For the study at large: Among the Susac syndrome patients who underwent sequencing, about six had clinically active disease, while fewer than 10 of them were in remission.

In blood CD8+ and CD4+ T cells, TCR beta underwent sequencing. Germline CDR1 SEHNR, CDR2 FQNEAQ (reference sequence). Between the trimmed V and J ends, which lost 10 bases and 5 bases, there was a span of 17 bases. The length of the CDR3 is 13 residues. After extraction with the RNeasy kit, 0.5 to 1 ug of the RNA was reverse transcribed using random hexamers. Across 54 Vbeta and 13 Jbeta, immunoSEQ multiplex PCR amplified TCR beta CDR3. MiXCR, run by TCRdb on the immunoSEQ multiplex PCR reads, gives a single entry per CDR3 protein. This table has about 53,000 distinct CDR3 sequences, around 93% appearing once.

The sample taken for sequencing was CD8+ T cells from PBMCs. The chain couples TRBV7-9 to TRBJ2-5; D is unclear. This receptor was identified in a human donor with Susac syndrome. CDR3 residues: CATLKSGFETQYF. The CDR3 DNA follows: TGTGCCACCCTGAAATCCGGGTTCGAGACCCAGTACTTC.